Below, one T cell receptor (beta chain) is given with its context. Its specificity is not known. Other DNA sequences in the same sample also yield this CDR3. CD45RO-negative, CCR7-positively selected cells formed the naive CD8 fraction, excluding terminally differentiated effector memory CD45RA+ cells. Healthy and HIV-negative, the adult donors had no recent acute infections or vaccinations. This sample is part of a study of shared clonotypes between healthy human individuals. The study, taken as a whole, reports: An effect of sequencing depth on clonotype sharing among donors was expected.

Using immunoSEQ multiplex PCR, the repertoire was profiled, and TCRdb retains in-frame clones only, with some absent. The sample lists about 2.1 million clones, 93% seen once, with about 1.8% in the top ten. The V gene's germline CDR1 is GTSNPN and CDR2 SVGIG (reference sequence). CDR3 length equals 12 residues. Trimming cost V 3 bases and J 1 base, with 6 bases left between them. This chain uses TRBV30 with TRBJ1-1; no definite D call. The sample comprised naive CD8+ T cells from PBMCs. This TCR derives from a man younger than 30 in good health. Some clones in this sample may be carry-over from other donors' samples. As DNA, the CDR3 is TGTGCCTGGAGCCCAGGGAACACTGAAGCTTTCTTT. This codes for CAWSPGNTEAFF.